This T cell receptor (beta chain) was found in a study of T cell clusters in autoimmune cytopenias (dated by TCRdb to about 2019). About the study as a whole: Of the approximately 39 healthy donor controls, some 22 were female, and the group had a mean age of roughly 50 years and a median age of approximately 61 years. A median TRB sequencing depth of approximately 50,000 reads per sample was reached, and a median of roughly 2,500 distinct TRB clonotypes per sample was obtained. TRB and IGH repertoires from peripheral blood were sequenced in autoimmune cytopenia patients at active disease and during treatment follow-up, with healthy, CLL and autoimmune hepatitis controls included alongside. The goal of the study was to determine whether autoimmune cytopenia patients have a disease-specific immune repertoire signature that could serve as a blood-based biomarker. For primary cytopenia, the controls were approximately 24 age-matched healthy donors, and for secondary cytopenia, the controls were over eleven age-matched CLL patients. Autoimmune hepatitis repertoires were compared with those of some 25 age- and sex-matched healthy donors.

TRB rearrangements were amplified by multiplex PCR using a touch-down protocol with TRB-A and TRB-B primer pools mixed in one tube. Illumina adapters and sample indices were added to the amplicons through two consecutive PCR reactions performed with Phusion HS II polymerase. Amplicons were gel-purified with the NucleoSpin Gel and PCR Clean-up kit, then quantified by Qubit and quality-checked on an Agilent 2100 Bioanalyzer. Sequencing of the libraries was done on an Illumina MiSeq with 600-cycle, single-indexed, paired-end runs. From the authors' description of their analysis: MiXCR version 2.1.12 with the default MiXCR reference library was used to align and assemble TRB reads. A clone was defined by each unique CDR3 nucleotide sequence, and the analysis included only productive sequences with two or more reads. To assess repertoire diversity, an R script computed alpha-parameterized diversity profiles (alpha 0 to 5), which included the Shannon (alpha 1) and Simpson (alpha 2) indices. The tcR package was used to compute combinatorial TRB VJ usage, and cohorts were compared on this usage by principal component analysis with ade4. TCRbeta CDR3s were clustered with GLIPH on cohort pairs matched by age and read depth, and cluster frequencies were compared by Wilcoxon test. Following TCRdb reprocessing, every CDR3 protein sequence forms one entry, and DNA is not provided. TCRdb's processing, not the authors' own work, is the source of the V and J calls. The sample's table lists a count of about 11,000 distinct CDR3 sequences. 23% of the sample is taken by the ten largest.

Details on this clonotype: The target of this receptor is not known.

The CDR3 covers 15 residues, taking in both the cysteine and the phenylalanine. No DNA is recorded. The germline V gene supplies CDR1 MNHNS and CDR2 SASEGT. The paper as a whole reports these results and caveats: Healthy donors had almost three times as many exclusive TRB clusters as active autoimmune hepatitis patients, a finding consistent with an autoimmunity-wide signature. In the comparison of secondary cytopenia with CLL, the cluster-lack signature was not observed, apparently because the dominant lymphoma-associated repertoire masked the signature. TRB repertoire shifts, with less even repertoires in secondary cytopenia and CLL, mostly reflected lymphoma bias rather than autoimmunity. GLIPH results suggested that primary autoimmune cytopenia patients were missing physiological T cell clusters, with 51 clusters found only in healthy donors compared with more than 15 found only in patients. The T cell clusters were defined only in silico, and the functional role of the clusters still needed to be validated experimentally.

Each sample's TRB amplification started from roughly 240 ng of peripheral blood genomic DNA, which corresponds to tens of thousands of genome equivalents. Another study also made use of these data, one on T cell repertoires in aging, cancer and after chemotherapy. As that second study puts it: Six donor age groups were covered, ranging from 30 or younger up to 70 or older, and each group contained at least three individuals. Control TCR repertoires from healthy donors were recorded across several months to years, and re-sampling revealed clear clonal overlap. In total, the full dataset held 7.5 million to 9.5 million TCR reads. Compared with age-matched healthy donors, untreated patients with either hematological or solid cancers had significantly lower TCR diversity in the blood along with higher clonality. Declining TCR diversity with age in healthy donors was mainly explained by loss of richness; in cancer patients, loss of evenness also contributed. In both cancer cohorts, median generation probability rose over the chemotherapy interval, which suggests that the repertoire was reconstituted through rebound thymic output. It was noted by the authors that conclusions about immunological memory after chemotherapy cannot be drawn from the repertoire data. To look at immunoaging and at how T cells reconstitute after chemotherapy, the study profiled TCR beta repertoires in peripheral blood from both healthy donors and cancer patients. Alongside some 100 healthy donors serving as a reference group, the cohort included roughly 220 cancer patients, of whom some 90 had hematological cancers and 124 had solid cancers. MiXCR versions 2.12 and 3.0.5 were used to process TRB sequences. The repertoire metrics were Shannon diversity, evenness, clonality (calculated as one minus evenness), and diversity profiles parameterized by alpha from 0 to 5. The IGoR algorithm was used to calculate generation probabilities of clones in the paired pre- and post-chemotherapy samples.

The source is a human donor in good health. The sample consisted of peripheral blood. Here the chain combines TRBV6-1 and TRBJ1-1; TCRdb calls TRBD1, which cannot be checked without DNA. The CDR3 is CASSDLDRVNTEAFF.